This T cell receptor beta chain was profiled in a study of cytomegalovirus exposure and HLA in healthy donors. Study-wide points: Later analysis demonstrated an association between a missense DCLRE1C variant and TCR beta V- and J-gene trimming. For presence/absence analyses, sequencing depth was assumed to be roughly uniform across donors.

Each donor's status was that of a healthy bone marrow donor. This clone was observed once. What it binds is unknown. V dropped 4 bases and J dropped 4; count of bases not matched to a gene: 8. The CDR3 covers 15 residues. Germline-derived CDR1 and CDR2 are MNHEY and SMNVEV (reference sequence). In the PCR, 60 Vbeta and 13 Jbeta primers were used. The table came from immunoSEQ multiplex PCR; TCRdb's copy has only in-frame clones and leaves some out. The profile shows around 200,000 clones, around 67% of them singletons. The sequence was obtained from a woman in her thirties in good health and CMV-seropositive. Sequencing was performed on PBMCs. This sequence joins TRBV27 and TRBJ2-3; TRBD2 matches at 7 bases. The CDR3 bases are TGTGCCAGCAGTTCGGCGGGAGTTCTGGCAGATACGCAGTATTTT. This translates into CASSSAGVLADTQYF.